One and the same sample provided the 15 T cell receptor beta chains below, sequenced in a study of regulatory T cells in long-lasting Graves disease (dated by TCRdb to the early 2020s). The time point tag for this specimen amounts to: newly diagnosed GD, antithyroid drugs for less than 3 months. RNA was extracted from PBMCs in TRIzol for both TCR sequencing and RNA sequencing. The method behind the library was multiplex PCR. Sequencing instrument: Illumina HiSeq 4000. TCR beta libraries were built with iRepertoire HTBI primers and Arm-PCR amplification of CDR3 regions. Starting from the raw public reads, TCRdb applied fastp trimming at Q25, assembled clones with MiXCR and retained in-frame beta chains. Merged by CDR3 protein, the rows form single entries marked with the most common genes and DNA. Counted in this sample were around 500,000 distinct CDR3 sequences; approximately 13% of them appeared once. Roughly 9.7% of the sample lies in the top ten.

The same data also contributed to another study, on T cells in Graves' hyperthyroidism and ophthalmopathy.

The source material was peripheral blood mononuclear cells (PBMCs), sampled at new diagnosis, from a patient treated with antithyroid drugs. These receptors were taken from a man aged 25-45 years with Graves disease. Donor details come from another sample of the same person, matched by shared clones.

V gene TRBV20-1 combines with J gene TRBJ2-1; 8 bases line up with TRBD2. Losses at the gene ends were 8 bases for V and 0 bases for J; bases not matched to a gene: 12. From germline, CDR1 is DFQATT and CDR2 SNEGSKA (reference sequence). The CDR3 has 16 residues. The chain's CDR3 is CSTPTGGRSSYNEQFF. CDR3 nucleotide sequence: TGCAGTACCCCCACAGGCGGGAGGAGCTCCTACAATGAGCAGTTCTTC.

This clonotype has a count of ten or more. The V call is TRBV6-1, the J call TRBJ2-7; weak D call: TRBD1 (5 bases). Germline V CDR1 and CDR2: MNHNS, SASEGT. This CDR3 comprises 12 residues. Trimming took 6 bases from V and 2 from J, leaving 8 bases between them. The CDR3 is CASRKGPYEQYF. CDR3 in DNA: TGTGCCAGCAGAAAGGGGCCCTACGAGCAGTACTTC.

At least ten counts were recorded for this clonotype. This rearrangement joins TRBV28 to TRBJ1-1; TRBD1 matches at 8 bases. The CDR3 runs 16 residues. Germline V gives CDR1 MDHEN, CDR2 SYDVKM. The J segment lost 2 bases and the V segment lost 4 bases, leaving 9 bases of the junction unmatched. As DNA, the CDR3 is TGTGCCAGCAGTTCTCCCGCCAGGGGGCTTAACACTGAAGCTTTCTTT. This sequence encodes CASSSPARGLNTEAFF.

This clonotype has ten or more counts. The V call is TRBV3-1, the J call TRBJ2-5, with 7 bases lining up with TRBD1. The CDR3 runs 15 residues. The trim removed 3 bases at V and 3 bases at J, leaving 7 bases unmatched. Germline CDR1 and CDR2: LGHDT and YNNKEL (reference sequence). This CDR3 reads CASSQPNRGEETQYF. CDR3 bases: TGTGCCAGCAGCCAGCCGAACAGGGGCGAAGAGACCCAGTACTTC.

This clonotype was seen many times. The DNA for the CDR3 is TGTGCCAGCAGCGTAGAGGGGACAGGGCTCTACGAGCAGTACTTC. It specifies CASSVEGTGLYEQYF. The rearrangement uses TRBV9 and TRBJ2-7, with 9 nucleotides matching TRBD1. Unmatched junction bases numbered 4, after V lost 0 bases and J lost 3 bases. The CDR3 sequence is 15 residues long. In germline, CDR1 is SGDLS, CDR2 YYNGEE.

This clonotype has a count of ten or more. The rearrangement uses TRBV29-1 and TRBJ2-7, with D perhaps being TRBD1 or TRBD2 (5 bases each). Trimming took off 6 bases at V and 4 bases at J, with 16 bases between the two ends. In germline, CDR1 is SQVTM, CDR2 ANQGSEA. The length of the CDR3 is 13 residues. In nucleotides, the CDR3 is TGCAGCGTACTACCCCGGTGGGGGTACGAGCAGTACTTC. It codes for CSVLPRWGYEQYF.

In DNA, the CDR3 is TGCGCCAGCAGCCAAGATTCCGGACAGGGCTACGAGCAGTACTTC. This encodes CASSQDSGQGYEQYF. The chain carries TRBV4-1 and TRBJ2-7, with 8 positions matching TRBD1. CDR3 size: 15 residues. Losses at the gene ends were 0 bases for V and 3 bases for J; bases not matched to a gene: 4. In germline, CDR1 is MGHRA, CDR2 YSYEKL.

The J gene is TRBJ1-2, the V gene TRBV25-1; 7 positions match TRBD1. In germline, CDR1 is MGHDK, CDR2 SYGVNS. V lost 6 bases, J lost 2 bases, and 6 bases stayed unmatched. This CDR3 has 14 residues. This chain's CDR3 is CASSQGQINYGYTF. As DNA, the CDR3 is TGTGCCAGCAGCCAGGGACAGATCAACTATGGCTACACCTTC.

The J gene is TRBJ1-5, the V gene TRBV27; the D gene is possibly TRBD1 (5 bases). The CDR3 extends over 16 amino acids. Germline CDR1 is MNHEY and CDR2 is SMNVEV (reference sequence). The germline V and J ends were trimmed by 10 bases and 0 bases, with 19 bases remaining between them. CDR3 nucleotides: TGTGCCATACAATCCCTGGACAATTATAGCAATCAGCCCCAGCATTTT. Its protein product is CAIQSLDNYSNQPQHF.

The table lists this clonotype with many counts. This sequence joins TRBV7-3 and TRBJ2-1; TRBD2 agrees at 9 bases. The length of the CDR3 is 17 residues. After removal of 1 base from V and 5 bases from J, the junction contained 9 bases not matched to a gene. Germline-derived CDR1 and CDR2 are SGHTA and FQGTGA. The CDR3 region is CASSLSGRASGDNEQFF. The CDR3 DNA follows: TGTGCCAGCAGCTTAAGTGGCCGGGCTAGCGGGGACAATGAGCAGTTCTTC.

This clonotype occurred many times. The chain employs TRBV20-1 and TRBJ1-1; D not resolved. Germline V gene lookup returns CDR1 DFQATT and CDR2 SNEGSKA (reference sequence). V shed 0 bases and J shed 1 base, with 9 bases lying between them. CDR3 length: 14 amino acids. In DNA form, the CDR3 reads TGCAGTGCTAGAGACCTGGCCTGGAACACTGAAGCTTTCTTT. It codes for CSARDLAWNTEAFF.

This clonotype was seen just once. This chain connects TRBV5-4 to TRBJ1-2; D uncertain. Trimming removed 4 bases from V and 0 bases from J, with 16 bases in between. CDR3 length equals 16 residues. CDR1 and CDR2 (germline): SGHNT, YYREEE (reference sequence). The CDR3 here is CASSRPGVVSNYGYTF. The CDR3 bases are TGTGCCAGCAGCCGGCCCGGGGTGGTGTCTAACTATGGCTACACCTTC.

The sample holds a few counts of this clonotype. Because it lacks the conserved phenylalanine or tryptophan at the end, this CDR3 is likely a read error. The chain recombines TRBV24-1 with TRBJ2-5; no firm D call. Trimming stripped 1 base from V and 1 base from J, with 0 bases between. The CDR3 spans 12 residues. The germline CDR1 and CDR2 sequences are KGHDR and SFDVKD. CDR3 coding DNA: TGTGCCACCAGTGATTTCCAAGAGACCCAGTACCTC. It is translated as CATSDFQETQYL.

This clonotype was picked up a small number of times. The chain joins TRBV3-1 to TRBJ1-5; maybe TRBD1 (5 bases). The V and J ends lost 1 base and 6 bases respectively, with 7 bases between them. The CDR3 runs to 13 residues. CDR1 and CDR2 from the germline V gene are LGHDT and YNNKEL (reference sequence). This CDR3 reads CASSQVGVQPQHF. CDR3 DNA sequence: TGTGCCAGCAGCCAAGTGGGGGTTCAGCCCCAGCATTTT.

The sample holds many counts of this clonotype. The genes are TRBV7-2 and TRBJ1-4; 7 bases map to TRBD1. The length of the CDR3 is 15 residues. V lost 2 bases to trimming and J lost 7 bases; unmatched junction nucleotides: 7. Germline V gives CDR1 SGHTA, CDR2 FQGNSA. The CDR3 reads CASSLMGGGGEKLFF. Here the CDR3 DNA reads TGTGCCAGCAGCTTAATGGGAGGGGGCGGTGAAAAACTGTTTTTT.